This T cell receptor (beta chain) came from a study of early stage breast cancer tumors. Study at large: The ER+/PR+/HER2- tumors included roughly 8 ductal and four lobular carcinomas. Findings and caveats of the study: Commonly generated sequences made up most enriched TCRB sequences shared between patients. Compared with adjacent normal breast tissue, tumors showed roughly 2.4-fold greater T cell density and higher clonality.

Blood replicates held 0.5 ug DNA, tumor or normal breast roughly 1.5 ug, two each. Some clones are missing from TCRdb's copy, which holds only in-frame ones; the method was immunoSEQ multiplex PCR. Of roughly 60,000 clones detected, around three quarters appear once; the ten largest clones hold 3% to 4%. The V and J ends lost 4 bases and 5 bases, in that order; junction bases with no gene match: 6. The germline gives CDR1 SGDLS, CDR2 YYNGEE. The CDR3 sequence is 16 residues long. Details on this clone: The antigen is unknown.

Sequencing was performed on blood. The genes are TRBV9 and TRBJ2-2; 12 nucleotides line up with TRBD2. The receptor was isolated from a person aged 25 to 40 with breast cancer. For the CDR3, the DNA is TGTGCCAGCAGCCCAACTAGCGGGAGGATGACCGGGGAGCTGTTTTTT. It specifies CASSPTSGRMTGELFF.